The clone carrying this TCR beta chain was observed a few times. This record belongs to a study of response to subunit inactivated influenza vaccine. In TCRdb, the RT-PCR reads were re-called with MiXCR into one record per CDR3 protein. The sample yields more than 500,000 distinct CDR3 sequences, 10% to 12% seen once. From germline, CDR1 is LGHNA and CDR2 YSLEER. This CDR3 has 16 amino acids. The junction had 4 bases not matched to a gene; V was cut back by 1 base and J by 1 base. This sample was shared with a second study, whose subject was T cells expressing NK-cell markers. That report adds: cDNA encoding TCR beta was synthesized via 5'RACE template switching incorporating UMIs. The CD3+CD56-NKG2C+ fraction of several donors was also led by these clonotypes.

The chain couples TRBV4-3 to TRBJ2-5; 9 positions match TRBD2. The sequence was obtained from a man aged 45 to 65 who received an inactivated influenza vaccine. The specimen was PBMCs from blood, collected on the day of vaccination. CDR3 sequence (DNA): TGCGCCAGCAGCCAAGGTCCTAGCGGGACCCAAGAGACCCAGTACTTC. Residues: CASSQGPSGTQETQYF.